This TCR beta chain derives from a study of T-cell memory formation after mild COVID-19. Overall study: Largely, TCR clusters stayed within a single donor.

TCRdb analysed the 5' RACE reads with MiXCR anew, one entry per CDR3 protein. This repertoire shows about 190,000 distinct CDR3 sequences, about 22% found once; its top ten account for more than 20%. This clonotype was recorded a few times. This TCR came from an adult woman who had mild COVID-19 (a few samples of this study predate the infection). Cell type and time point are not known. The specimen sequenced was PBMCs or a T cell subset sorted from them (not recorded which).

Here the CDR3 DNA reads TGCAGCCCTTTTCACCGGACAGGGCTCACAGATACGCAGTATTTT. Its protein product is CSPFHRTGLTDTQYF. The rearrangement links TRBV29-1 to TRBJ2-3; 8 bases align to TRBD1. The V gene end was trimmed by 8 bases and the J gene end by 2 bases; junction bases not matched to a gene: 12. CDR3 length equals 15 residues. Germline CDR1 SQVTM, CDR2 ANQGSEA.